This T cell receptor (beta chain) was profiled in a study of T cells expressing NK-cell markers. Study findings and constraints: Similarly, these clonotypes led the CD3+CD56-NKG2C+ fraction as well in a few donors.

The CDR3 contains 12 residues. On this clonotype: Its antigen is not known.

TCRdb processed the 5' RACE reads again and assigns one entry to each CDR3 protein, with no DNA. The sample table sets out 500,000 to 600,000 distinct CDR3 sequences. Sequenced sample: blood T cells: a sorted CD56 or NKG2C T cell subset, CD4+ or CD8+ T cells, or bulk PBMC T cells (not recorded which). The chain is built from TRBV12-3 or TRBV12-4 and TRBJ1-5. The receptor was derived from a man between 18 and 29 years old in good health. The chain's CDR3 is CASSPPNQPQHF.